The rows below give T cell receptor beta chains drawn from one sample of a study of Ad26.COV2.S vaccination and SARS-CoV-2 variants. TCRdb's table, derived via immunoSEQ multiplex PCR, lists solely in-frame clones and lacks some. The sample contains about 480,000 clones, about 83% of which appear only once. The specimen was peripheral blood, collected in a trial of Ad26.COV2.S vaccine versus placebo. These TCRs come from a person between 18 and 60 years old who received the Ad26.COV2.S COVID-19 vaccine or a placebo. CDR3s include the opening cysteine and the closing phenylalanine or tryptophan. D genes are given only for firm matches. Expanded clones are given a class, and other clones once, few, many or no size at all.

V gene: TRBV19
clone size: .
D gene: TRBD1
J gene: TRBJ2-2
CDR3 protein: CASSTDRGPGELFF
CDR3 DNA: TGTGCCAGTAGTACAGACAGGGGCCCGGGGGAGCTGTTTTTT

V gene: TRBV7-8
clone size: .
D gene: .
J gene: TRBJ1-3
CDR3 protein: CASSSNSGNTIYF
CDR3 DNA: TGTGCCAGCAGCTCCAACTCTGGAAACACCATATATTTT

V gene: TRBV5-5
clone size: .
D gene: .
J gene: TRBJ2-7
CDR3 protein: CASSLVVQQTYEQYF
CDR3 DNA: TGTGCCAGCAGCTTGGTTGTACAGCAAACCTACGAGCAGTACTTC

V gene: TRBV30
clone size: .
D gene: .
J gene: TRBJ1-4
CDR3 protein: CAWSVSRGVGEKLFF
CDR3 DNA: TGTGCCTGGAGTGTATCAAGGGGGGTCGGTGAAAAACTGTTTTTT

V gene: TRBV6-2/TRBV6-3
clone size: .
D gene: .
J gene: TRBJ1-1
CDR3 protein: CASSTGTAGRAFF
CDR3 DNA: TGTGCCAGCAGTACCGGGACCGCCGGGCGTGCTTTCTTT

V gene: TRBV19
clone size: few
D gene: .
J gene: TRBJ1-5
CDR3 protein: CASIGGEGQHF
CDR3 DNA: TGTGCCAGTATAGGAGGGGAGGGCCAGCATTTT

V gene: TRBV6-2/TRBV6-3
clone size: .
D gene: TRBD2
J gene: TRBJ2-3
CDR3 protein: CASSPPGLAGDRYF
CDR3 DNA: TGTGCCAGCAGTCCCCCTGGACTAGCGGGAGACCGGTATTTT

V gene: TRBV6-2/TRBV6-3
clone size: .
D gene: .
J gene: TRBJ2-7
CDR3 protein: CASSYGAGPSYEQYF
CDR3 DNA: TGTGCCAGCAGTTACGGGGCGGGACCCTCCTACGAGCAGTACTTC

V gene: TRBV7-9
clone size: few
D gene: TRBD1
J gene: TRBJ2-7
CDR3 protein: CASSLARTGNEQYF
CDR3 DNA: TGTGCCAGCAGCTTAGCGAGGACAGGTAACGAGCAGTACTTC

V gene: TRBV6-2/TRBV6-3
clone size: once
D gene: .
J gene: TRBJ1-1
CDR3 protein: CASSPRPLQENTEAFF
CDR3 DNA: TGTGCCAGCAGTCCCCGACCACTACAGGAGAACACTGAAGCTTTCTTT

V gene: TRBV28
clone size: .
D gene: TRBD1
J gene: TRBJ2-1
CDR3 protein: CASSTLRRDRNNEQFF
CDR3 DNA: TGTGCCAGCAGTACACTCCGCCGGGACAGAAACAATGAGCAGTTCTTC

V gene: TRBV18
clone size: .
D gene: .
J gene: TRBJ2-3
CDR3 protein: CASSPLGADTQYF
CDR3 DNA: TGTGCCAGCTCACCACTGGGCGCAGATACGCAGTATTTT

V gene: TRBV30
clone size: .
D gene: .
J gene: TRBJ1-5
CDR3 protein: CAWSVGGGQPQHF
CDR3 DNA: TGTGCCTGGAGTGTTGGGGGAGGACAGCCCCAGCATTTT

V gene: TRBV12-3/TRBV12-4
clone size: .
D gene: .
J gene: TRBJ2-2
CDR3 protein: CASSFPGELFF
CDR3 DNA: TGTGCCAGCAGTTTTCCCGGGGAGCTGTTTTTT

V gene: TRBV29-1
clone size: .
D gene: TRBD1
J gene: TRBJ1-1
CDR3 protein: CSVQTGGTEAFF
CDR3 DNA: TGCAGCGTTCAGACAGGGGGCACTGAAGCTTTCTTT

V gene: TRBV9
clone size: .
D gene: .
J gene: TRBJ2-1
CDR3 protein: CASSVAVWEEDNEQFF
CDR3 DNA: TGTGCCAGCAGCGTAGCTGTGTGGGAGGAAGACAATGAGCAGTTCTTC

V gene: TRBV5-1
clone size: .
D gene: .
J gene: TRBJ1-1
CDR3 protein: CASSTRDAGAITEAFF
CDR3 DNA: TGCGCCAGCAGCACCCGGGACGCAGGCGCTATCACTGAAGCTTTCTTT

V gene: TRBV28
clone size: .
D gene: .
J gene: TRBJ1-4
CDR3 protein: CASSLSLTNEKLFF
CDR3 DNA: TGTGCCAGCAGTTTAAGTTTGACTAATGAAAAACTGTTTTTT

V gene: TRBV4-1
clone size: .
D gene: TRBD1
J gene: TRBJ1-2
CDR3 protein: CASSPHGQGVRGYTF
CDR3 DNA: TGCGCCAGCAGCCCCCACGGGCAGGGGGTACGCGGCTACACCTTC

V gene: TRBV6-2/TRBV6-3
clone size: .
D gene: .
J gene: TRBJ1-2
CDR3 protein: CASSSDPAGDYGYTF
CDR3 DNA: TGTGCCAGCAGTTCCGACCCGGCCGGCGACTATGGCTACACCTTC

V gene: TRBV28
clone size: .
D gene: .
J gene: TRBJ2-7
CDR3 protein: CARAGTPNYEQYF
CDR3 DNA: TGTGCCAGAGCCGGGACTCCGAACTACGAGCAGTACTTC

V gene: TRBV2
clone size: many
D gene: .
J gene: TRBJ1-4
CDR3 protein: CASSEPGRWALATNEKLFF
CDR3 DNA: TGTGCCAGCAGTGAACCTGGGAGGTGGGCCCTCGCAACTAATGAAAAACTGTTTTTT

V gene: TRBV6-2/TRBV6-3
clone size: .
D gene: .
J gene: TRBJ2-2
CDR3 protein: CASSLGGPTGELFF
CDR3 DNA: TGTGCCAGCAGCCTCGGAGGACCCACCGGGGAGCTGTTTTTT

V gene: TRBV28
clone size: .
D gene: .
J gene: TRBJ2-3
CDR3 protein: CASRSGWLTQYF
CDR3 DNA: TGTGCCAGCAGGTCCGGTTGGCTCACGCAGTATTTT

V gene: TRBV5-1
clone size: .
D gene: .
J gene: TRBJ1-3
CDR3 protein: CASSATSGLNTIYF
CDR3 DNA: TGCGCCAGCAGTGCCACCAGCGGATTAAACACCATATATTTT

V gene: TRBV9
clone size: .
D gene: .
J gene: TRBJ1-2
CDR3 protein: CASSKGWGLDGYTF
CDR3 DNA: TGTGCCAGCAGCAAGGGGTGGGGGCTTGATGGCTACACCTTC

V gene: TRBV10-3
clone size: few
D gene: TRBD2
J gene: TRBJ2-2
CDR3 protein: CAIRRGRETGELFF
CDR3 DNA: TGTGCCATCAGGAGAGGGAGGGAAACCGGGGAGCTGTTTTTT

V gene: TRBV6-5
clone size: .
D gene: TRBD1
J gene: TRBJ2-2
CDR3 protein: CASRGDRDTGELFF
CDR3 DNA: TGTGCCAGCAGGGGGGACAGGGACACCGGGGAGCTGTTTTTT

V gene: TRBV9
clone size: .
D gene: .
J gene: TRBJ2-7
CDR3 protein: CASSAGTTARTLYYEQYF
CDR3 DNA: TGTGCCAGCAGCGCAGGTACTACCGCTCGAACGCTGTACTACGAGCAGTACTTC

V gene: TRBV3-1/TRBV3-2
clone size: .
D gene: .
J gene: TRBJ2-2
CDR3 protein: CASSPTAGAGAGELFF
CDR3 DNA: TGTGCCAGCAGCCCCACGGCGGGGGCCGGAGCCGGGGAGCTGTTTTTT

V gene: TRBV11-1
clone size: .
D gene: .
J gene: TRBJ1-1
CDR3 protein: CASSFRGWGTEAFF
CDR3 DNA: TGTGCCAGCAGCTTCCGGGGGTGGGGCACTGAAGCTTTCTTT

V gene: TRBV28
clone size: .
D gene: .
J gene: TRBJ2-2
CDR3 protein: CASTTATGELFF
CDR3 DNA: TGTGCCAGCACAACAGCGACCGGGGAGCTGTTTTTT

V gene: TRBV10-3
clone size: .
D gene: .
J gene: TRBJ1-3
CDR3 protein: CAISDQGPPGNTIYF
CDR3 DNA: TGTGCCATCAGTGATCAGGGTCCCCCTGGAAACACCATATATTTT

V gene: TRBV9
clone size: .
D gene: .
J gene: TRBJ2-2
CDR3 protein: CASSVPLSSGNTGELFF
CDR3 DNA: TGTGCCAGCAGCGTACCCCTATCGTCAGGGAACACCGGGGAGCTGTTTTTT

V gene: TRBV14
clone size: .
D gene: .
J gene: TRBJ2-5
CDR3 protein: CASSQLGRMSRVGPTVERKETQYF
CDR3 DNA: TGTGCCAGCAGCCAACTTGGCAGAATGTCGCGAGTAGGTCCCACGGTGGAGCGAAAAGAGACCCAGTACTTC

V gene: TRBV19
clone size: .
D gene: .
J gene: TRBJ1-5
CDR3 protein: CASSIDSYNQPQHF
CDR3 DNA: TGTGCCAGTAGTATCGATAGCTACAATCAGCCCCAGCATTTT

V gene: TRBV2
clone size: .
D gene: TRBD2
J gene: TRBJ2-1
CDR3 protein: CASSPTSGSYNEQFF
CDR3 DNA: TGTGCCAGCAGTCCTACTAGCGGGAGTTACAATGAGCAGTTCTTC

V gene: TRBV19
clone size: few
D gene: .
J gene: TRBJ1-1
CDR3 protein: CASKNYQGGGTEAFF
CDR3 DNA: TGTGCCAGCAAAAATTATCAGGGAGGGGGCACTGAAGCTTTCTTT

V gene: TRBV28
clone size: .
D gene: .
J gene: TRBJ2-7
CDR3 protein: CASSEQGGRYEQYF
CDR3 DNA: TGTGCCAGCAGTGAACAGGGTGGTCGTTACGAGCAGTACTTC